This T cell receptor (beta chain) was recorded in a study of blood T cell repertoires in COVID-19. At the level of the study: T cells, B-cell-depleted T cells, or PBMCs provided the cDNA or gDNA that served as material.

Per the study methods: Estimation of nucleated cell counts was performed using reference gene primer amplification. Measured with immunoSEQ multiplex PCR; TCRdb has only the in-frame clones, and not every one. That table is the source of V, J and clone size, and D and trimming were worked out from the DNA. Of under 200,000 clones listed, 82% were seen once; the top ten hold 7.8%. This CDR3 comprises 14 residues. V gave up 7 bases and J gave up 2 bases; unmatched junction bases: 5. The TCR originated in a woman between 55 and 75 years old with COVID-19, enrolled during active disease. The chain is built from TRBV6-7 and TRBJ1-5; 7 bases agree with TRBD1. Being an ORF, TRBV6-7 has a function that is uncertain. The source material was peripheral blood. Here the CDR3 reads CASIDRACNQPQHF. CDR3 in DNA: TGTGCCAGCATCGACAGGGCATGCAATCAGCCCCAGCATTTT.